There are a few counts of the clone carrying this TCR beta chain. The antigen is undetermined. Germline V gives CDR1 SEHNR, CDR2 FQNEAQ (reference sequence). The CDR3 consists of 14 residues. V lost 1 base, J lost 3 bases, and 6 bases lay in between. The sample originates from a study of T cells in Graves' hyperthyroidism and ophthalmopathy. The investigators amplified TCR beta CDR3 regions from RNA transcripts. First-round RT-PCR of the TCR CDR3 relied on the HTBI primer set. TCRdb reprocessed the multiplex PCR reads via MiXCR and lists one record per CDR3 protein. Here the sample spans nearly 600,000 distinct CDR3 sequences, over 11% being singletons. Study conclusions and caveats: Peripheral blood also featured most of the thyroid clonotypes expanded above 0.001.

V and J are TRBV7-9 and TRBJ1-4, with D tentatively TRBD1 (5 bases). This receptor was taken from a woman under 40 with Graves' hyperthyroidism that later progressed to Graves' ophthalmopathy. The sequenced sample was blood. The CDR3 DNA follows: TGTGCCAGCAGCTTAGACAGGTCTAATGAAAAACTGTTTTTT. Encoded protein: CASSLDRSNEKLFF.